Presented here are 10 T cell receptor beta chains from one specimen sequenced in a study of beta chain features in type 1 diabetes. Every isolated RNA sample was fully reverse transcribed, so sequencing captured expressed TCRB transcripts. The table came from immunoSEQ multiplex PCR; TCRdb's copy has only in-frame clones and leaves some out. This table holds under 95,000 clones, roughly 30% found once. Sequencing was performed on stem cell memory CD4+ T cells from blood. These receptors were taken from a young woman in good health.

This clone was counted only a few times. The CDR3 loop is CASSEVGSYSNQPQHF. The CDR3 region has the DNA TGTGCCAGCAGTGAAGTGGGCAGCTATAGCAATCAGCCCCAGCATTTT. The chain is built from TRBV6-1 and TRBJ1-5; no reliable D call. The germline V gene encodes CDR1 MNHNS and CDR2 SASEGT. V was cut by 1 base and J by 0 bases, with 10 bases left in between. The CDR3 loop spans 16 amino acids.

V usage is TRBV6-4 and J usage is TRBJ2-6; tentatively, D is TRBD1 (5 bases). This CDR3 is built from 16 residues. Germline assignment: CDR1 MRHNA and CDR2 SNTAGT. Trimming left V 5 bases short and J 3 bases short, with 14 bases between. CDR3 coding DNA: TGTGCCAGCAGTACGGGCAGGGAAGGTGGGGCCAACGTCCTGACTTTC. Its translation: CASSTGREGGANVLTF.

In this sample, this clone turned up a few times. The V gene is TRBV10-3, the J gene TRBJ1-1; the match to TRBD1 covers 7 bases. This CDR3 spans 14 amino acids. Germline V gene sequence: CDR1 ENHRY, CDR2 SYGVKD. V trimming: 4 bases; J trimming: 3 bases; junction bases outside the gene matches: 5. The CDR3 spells CAISAGGEDTEAFF. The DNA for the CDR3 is TGTGCCATCAGTGCAGGGGGAGAGGACACTGAAGCTTTCTTT.

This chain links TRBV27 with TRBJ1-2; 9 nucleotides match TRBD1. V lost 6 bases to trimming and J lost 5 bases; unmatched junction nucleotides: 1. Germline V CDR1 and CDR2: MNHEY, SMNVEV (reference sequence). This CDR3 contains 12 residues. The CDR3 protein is CASRTGGYGYTF. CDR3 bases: TGTGCCAGCAGGACAGGGGGGTATGGCTACACCTTC.

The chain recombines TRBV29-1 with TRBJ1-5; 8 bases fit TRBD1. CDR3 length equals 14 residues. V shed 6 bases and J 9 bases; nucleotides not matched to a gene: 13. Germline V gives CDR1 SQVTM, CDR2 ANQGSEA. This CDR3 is CSVARDRCPRPQHF. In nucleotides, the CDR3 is TGCAGCGTCGCCCGGGACAGGTGCCCCAGGCCCCAGCATTTT.

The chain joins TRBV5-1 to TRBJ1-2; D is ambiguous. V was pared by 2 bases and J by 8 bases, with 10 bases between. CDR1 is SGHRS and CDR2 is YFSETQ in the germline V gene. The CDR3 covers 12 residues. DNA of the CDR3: TGCGCCAGCAGCTTCTCAAATCAGGGCTACACCTTC. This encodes CASSFSNQGYTF.

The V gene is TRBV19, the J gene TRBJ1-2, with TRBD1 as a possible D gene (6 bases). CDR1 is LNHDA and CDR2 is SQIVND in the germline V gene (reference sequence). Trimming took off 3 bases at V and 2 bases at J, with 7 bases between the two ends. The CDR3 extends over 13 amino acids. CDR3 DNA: TGTGCCAGTAGTATTGACAGGAACTATGGCTACACCTTC. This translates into CASSIDRNYGYTF.

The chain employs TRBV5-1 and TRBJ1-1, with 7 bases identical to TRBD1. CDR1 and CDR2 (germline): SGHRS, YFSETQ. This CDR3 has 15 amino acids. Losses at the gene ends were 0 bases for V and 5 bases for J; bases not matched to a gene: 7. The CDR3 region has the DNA TGCGCCAGCAGCTTGGGGACAGGACGGGGAACTGAAGCTTTCTTT. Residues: CASSLGTGRGTEAFF.

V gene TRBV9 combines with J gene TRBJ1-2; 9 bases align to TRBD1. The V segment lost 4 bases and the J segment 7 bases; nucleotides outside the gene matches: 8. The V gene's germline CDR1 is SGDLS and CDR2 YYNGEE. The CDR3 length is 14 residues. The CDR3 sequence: CASSNRPGQGGYTF. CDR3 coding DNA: TGTGCCAGCAGCAACCGACCGGGACAGGGTGGCTACACCTTC.

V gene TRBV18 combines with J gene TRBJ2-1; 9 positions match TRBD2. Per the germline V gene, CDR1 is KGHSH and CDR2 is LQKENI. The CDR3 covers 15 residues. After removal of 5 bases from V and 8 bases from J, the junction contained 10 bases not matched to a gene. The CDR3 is CASSSREGQFDEQFF. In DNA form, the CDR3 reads TGTGCCAGCTCATCGCGGGAGGGCCAATTCGATGAGCAGTTCTTC.